This T cell receptor beta chain was retrieved from a study of control samples from healthy donors and cancer patients. Repertoires were generated with immunoSEQ multiplex PCR, while TCRdb's copy carries only in-frame clones and drops some. The data contain tens of thousands of clones, around 87% of them singletons. The CDR3 sequence is 15 residues long. Trimming took 6 bases from V and 0 from J, leaving 15 bases between them. From germline, CDR1 is SGHTA and CDR2 FQGNSA. The rearrangement joins TRBV7-2 to TRBJ2-7; D is tentatively TRBD1 or TRBD2 (5 bases each). The sample comprised PBMCs. The TCR originated in a woman in her fifties or sixties with lung cancer. CDR3 DNA: TGTGCCAGCAGTTGGGACGACGTAAGCTCCTACGAGCAGTACTTC. It codes for CASSWDDVSSYEQYF.